This record looks at one T cell receptor beta chain sequence and its context. No antigen is known for it. The DNA ends 3 residues before the CDR3 does, and the rest of the CDR3 is filled in from the germline J gene. This sample is part of a study of T cells in women clearing cervical HPV infection. About the study: Case blood was drawn when the lesion was first found; control blood after infection became undetectable. Study findings and constraints: CIN3+ cases had significantly higher TCR richness than controls; evenness did not differ.

Germline lookup yields CDR1 SEHNR and CDR2 FQNEAQ (reference sequence). This CDR3 has 12 amino acids. Trimming stripped 5 bases from V and 4 bases from J, with 9 bases between. MY09/MY11 PCR detected cervical HPV DNA; dot-blot assigned genotypes. Assay used: immunoSEQ multiplex PCR; TCRdb lists only in-frame clones, some missing. This specimen shows about 24,000 clones; the ten leading clones hold roughly 5.9%. Sequenced input: blood buffy coat. The TCR comes from a woman between 18 and 70 years old with a cervical HPV16 infection that either progressed to CIN3+ or cleared (not recorded which). The chain is built from TRBV7-9 and TRBJ2-7; D call uncertain. The CDR3 sequence: CASSITTYEQYF. Partial CDR3 DNA: TGTGCCAGCAGCATCACGACTTACGAG. Variable domain in full (rest from reference TRBV7-9 and TRBJ2-7): DTGVSQNPRHKITKRGQNVTFRCDPISEHNRLYWYRQTLGQGPEFLTYFQNEAQLEKSRLLSDRFSAERPKGSFSTLEIQRTEQGDSAMYLCASSITTYEQYFGPGTRLTVT.